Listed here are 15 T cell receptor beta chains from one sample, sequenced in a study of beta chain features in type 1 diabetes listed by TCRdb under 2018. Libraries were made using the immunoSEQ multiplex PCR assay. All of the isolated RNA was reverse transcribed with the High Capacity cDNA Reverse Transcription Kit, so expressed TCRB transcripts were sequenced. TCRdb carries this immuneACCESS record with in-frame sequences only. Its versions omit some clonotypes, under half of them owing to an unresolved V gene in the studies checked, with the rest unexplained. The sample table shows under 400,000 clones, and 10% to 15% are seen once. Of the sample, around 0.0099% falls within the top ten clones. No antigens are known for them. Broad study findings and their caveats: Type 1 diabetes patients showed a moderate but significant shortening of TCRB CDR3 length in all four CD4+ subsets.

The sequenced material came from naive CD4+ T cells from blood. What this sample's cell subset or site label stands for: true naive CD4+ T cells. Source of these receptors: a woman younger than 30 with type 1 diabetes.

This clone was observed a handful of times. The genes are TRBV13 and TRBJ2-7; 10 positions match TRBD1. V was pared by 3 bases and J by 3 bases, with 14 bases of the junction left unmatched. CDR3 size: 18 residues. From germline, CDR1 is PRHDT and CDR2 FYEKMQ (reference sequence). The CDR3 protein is CASSFRDRQGAIGYEQYF. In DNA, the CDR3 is TGTGCCAGCAGCTTCCGAGACCGACAGGGGGCAATAGGCTACGAGCAGTACTTC.

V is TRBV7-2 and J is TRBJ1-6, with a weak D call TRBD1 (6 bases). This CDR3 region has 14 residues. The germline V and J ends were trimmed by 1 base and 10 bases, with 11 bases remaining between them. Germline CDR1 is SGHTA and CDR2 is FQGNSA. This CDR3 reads CASSLVRGGSPLHF. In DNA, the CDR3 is TGTGCCAGCAGCTTAGTAAGGGGGGGATCACCCCTCCACTTT.

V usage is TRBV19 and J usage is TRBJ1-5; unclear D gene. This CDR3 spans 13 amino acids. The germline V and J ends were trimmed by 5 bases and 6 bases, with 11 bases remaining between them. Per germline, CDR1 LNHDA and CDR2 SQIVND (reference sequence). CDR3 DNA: TGTGCCAGTAGTTTCGACACAATTCAGCCCCAGCATTTT. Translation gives CASSFDTIQPQHF.

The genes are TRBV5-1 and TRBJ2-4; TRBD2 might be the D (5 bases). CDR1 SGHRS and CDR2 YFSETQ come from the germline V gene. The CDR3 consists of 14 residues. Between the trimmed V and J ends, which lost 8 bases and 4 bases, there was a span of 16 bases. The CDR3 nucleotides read TGCGCCAGAAAACCCGGGATCGAAAAAAACATTCAGTACTTC. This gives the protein CARKPGIEKNIQYF.

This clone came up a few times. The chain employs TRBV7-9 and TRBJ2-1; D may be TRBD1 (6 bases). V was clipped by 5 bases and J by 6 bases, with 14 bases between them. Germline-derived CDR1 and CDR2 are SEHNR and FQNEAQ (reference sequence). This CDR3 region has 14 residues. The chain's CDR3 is CASSPGQFGNEQFF. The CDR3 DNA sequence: TGTGCCAGCAGCCCCGGACAGTTTGGCAATGAGCAGTTCTTC.

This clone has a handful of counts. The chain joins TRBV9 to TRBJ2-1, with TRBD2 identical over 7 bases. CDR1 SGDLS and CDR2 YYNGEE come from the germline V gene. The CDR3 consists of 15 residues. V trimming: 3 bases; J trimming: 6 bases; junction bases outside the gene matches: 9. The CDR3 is CASSASTGGINEQFF. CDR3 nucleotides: TGTGCCAGCAGCGCATCTACCGGGGGGATCAATGAGCAGTTCTTC.

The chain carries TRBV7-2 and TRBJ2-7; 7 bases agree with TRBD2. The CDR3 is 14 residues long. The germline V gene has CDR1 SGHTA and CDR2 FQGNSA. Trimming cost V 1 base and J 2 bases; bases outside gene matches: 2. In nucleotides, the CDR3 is TGTGCCAGCAGCTTAGGCGGGGGAACCTACGAGCAGTACTTC. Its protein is CASSLGGGTYEQYF.

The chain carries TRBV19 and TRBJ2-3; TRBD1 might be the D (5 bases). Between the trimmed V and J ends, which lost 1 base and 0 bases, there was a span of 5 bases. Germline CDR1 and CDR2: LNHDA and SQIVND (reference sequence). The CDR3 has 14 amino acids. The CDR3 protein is CASSIGQSTDTQYF. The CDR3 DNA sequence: TGTGCCAGTAGTATAGGACAGAGCACAGATACGCAGTATTTT. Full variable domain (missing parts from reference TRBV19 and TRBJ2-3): DGGITQSPKYLFRKEGQNVTLSCEQNLNHDAMYWYRQDPGQGLRLIYYSQIVNDFQKGDIAEGYSVSREKKESFPLTVTSAQKNPTAFYLCASSIGQSTDTQYFGPGTRLTVL.

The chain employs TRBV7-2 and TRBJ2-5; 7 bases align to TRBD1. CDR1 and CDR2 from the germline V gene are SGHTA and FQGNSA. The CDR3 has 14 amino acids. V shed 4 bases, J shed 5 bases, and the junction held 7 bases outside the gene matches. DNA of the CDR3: TGTGCCAGCAGCTCCAGGACAGGCTGGGAGACCCAGTACTTC. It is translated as CASSSRTGWETQYF.

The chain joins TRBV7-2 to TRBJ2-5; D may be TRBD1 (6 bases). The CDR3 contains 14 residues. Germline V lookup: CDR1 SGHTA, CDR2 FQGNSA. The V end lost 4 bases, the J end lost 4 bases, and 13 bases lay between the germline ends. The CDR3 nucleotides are TGTGCCAGCAGCTACCAGGGGCCCCGAGAGACCCAGTACTTC. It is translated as CASSYQGPRETQYF.

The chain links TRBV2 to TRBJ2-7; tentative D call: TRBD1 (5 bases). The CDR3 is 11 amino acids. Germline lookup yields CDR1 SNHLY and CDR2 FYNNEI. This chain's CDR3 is CAGHPPYEQYF. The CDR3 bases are TGTGCTGGACACCCGCCCTACGAGCAGTACTTC.

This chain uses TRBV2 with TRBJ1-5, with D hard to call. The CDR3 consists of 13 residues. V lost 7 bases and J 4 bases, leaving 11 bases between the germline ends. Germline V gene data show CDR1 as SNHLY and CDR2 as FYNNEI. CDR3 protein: CASTGDPNQPQHF. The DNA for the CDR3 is TGTGCCAGCACGGGTGATCCGAATCAGCCCCAGCATTTT.

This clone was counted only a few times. CDR3 sequence (DNA): TGTGCCAGCAGTTACTCGAACAGGGGGCTCTACGAGCAGTACTTC. Amino acids: CASSYSNRGLYEQYF. This rearrangement joins TRBV6-5 to TRBJ2-7; 9 positions match TRBD1. Germline assignment: CDR1 MNHEY and CDR2 SVGAGI. V gave up 0 bases and J gave up 3 bases; unmatched junction bases: 3. The CDR3 has 15 residues.

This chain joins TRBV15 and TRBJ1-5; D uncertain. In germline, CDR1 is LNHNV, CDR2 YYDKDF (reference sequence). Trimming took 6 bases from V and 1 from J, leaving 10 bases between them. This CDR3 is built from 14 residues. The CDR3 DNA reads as TGTGCCACCAGGGGCAGAACCAGCAATCAGCCCCAGCATTTT. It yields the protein CATRGRTSNQPQHF.

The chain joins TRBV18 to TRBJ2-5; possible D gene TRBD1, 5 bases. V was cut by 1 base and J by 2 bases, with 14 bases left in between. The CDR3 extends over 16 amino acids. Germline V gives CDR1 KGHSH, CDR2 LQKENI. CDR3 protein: CASSPRVGKGQETQYF. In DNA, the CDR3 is TGTGCCAGCTCACCACGAGTGGGGAAGGGGCAAGAGACCCAGTACTTC.